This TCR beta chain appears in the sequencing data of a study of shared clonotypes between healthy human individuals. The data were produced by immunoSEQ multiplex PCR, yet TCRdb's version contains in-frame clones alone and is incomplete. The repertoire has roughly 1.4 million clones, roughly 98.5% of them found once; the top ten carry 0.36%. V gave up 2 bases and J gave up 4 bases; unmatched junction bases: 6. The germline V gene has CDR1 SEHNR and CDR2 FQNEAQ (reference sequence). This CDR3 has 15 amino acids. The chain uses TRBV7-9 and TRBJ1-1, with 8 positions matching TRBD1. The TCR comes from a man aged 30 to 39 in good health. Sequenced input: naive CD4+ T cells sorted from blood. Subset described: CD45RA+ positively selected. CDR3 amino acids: CASSLMAGGPTEAFF. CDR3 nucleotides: TGTGCCAGCAGCTTAATGGCAGGGGGCCCCACTGAAGCTTTCTTT.